A single sample is the source of the 13 T cell receptor beta chains below, sequenced in a study of cytomegalovirus exposure and HLA in healthy donors. The PCR employed 60 Vbeta primers together with 13 Jbeta primers. The method was immunoSEQ multiplex PCR; TCRdb's version includes in-frame clones alone and lacks a portion of them. The table lists 110,000 to 150,000 clones, 70% to 90% of them singletons. Sequencing was performed on PBMCs. The receptors derive from a woman aged 40 to 55 in good health and CMV-seropositive.

V gene TRBV11-2 combines with J gene TRBJ1-2; D is possibly TRBD1 (6 bases). This CDR3 contains 13 residues. Trimming removed 6 bases from V and 6 bases from J, with 14 bases in between. Germline V lookup: CDR1 SGHAT, CDR2 FQNNGV. The DNA for the CDR3 is TGTGCCAGCAGTAAGCAGGGGTTCGATGGCTACACCTTC. Amino acid sequence: CASSKQGFDGYTF.

This clone was found once. V usage is TRBV4-1 and J usage is TRBJ2-5, with D maybe TRBD2 (5 bases). The V and J ends lost 0 bases and 5 bases respectively, with 13 bases between them. Looked up from germline, CDR1 is MGHRA and CDR2 is YSYEKL. The CDR3 has 15 amino acids. CDR3 bases: TGCGCCAGCAGCCAAGATCATTTGTTAGCGGAGACCCAGTACTTC. It translates to CASSQDHLLAETQYF.

V is TRBV29-1 and J is TRBJ1-3; a possible D gene is TRBD1 (6 bases). The length of the CDR3 is 13 residues. Deletions cut 7 bases from V and 7 bases from J, with 17 bases between. Per germline, CDR1 SQVTM and CDR2 ANQGSEA. The DNA of the CDR3 is TGCAGCGCGGGAACAGGGTCTGCGAACACCATATATTTT. It is translated as CSAGTGSANTIYF. Full variable domain (missing parts from reference TRBV29-1 and TRBJ1-3): SAVISQKPSRDICQRGTSLTIQCQVDSQVTMMFWYRQQPGQSLTLIATANQGSEATYESGFVIDKFPISRPNLTFSTLTVSNMSPEDSSIYLCSAGTGSANTIYFGEGSWLTVV.

The rearrangement uses TRBV11-2 and TRBJ2-5; D gene unclear. Germline-derived CDR1 and CDR2 are SGHAT and FQNNGV. With 5 bases removed from V and 4 bases from J, the gap between germline ends came to 11 bases. The length of the CDR3 is 13 residues. In DNA, the CDR3 is TGTGCCAGCAGCCCGAGTTTCCGAGAGACCCAGTACTTC. Its protein is CASSPSFRETQYF.

The V call is TRBV10-2, the J call TRBJ1-1; D not certain. V was cut by 2 bases and J by 1 base, with 8 bases left in between. The CDR3 covers 14 residues. Germline CDR1 WSHSY, CDR2 SAAADI. The CDR3 bases are TGCGCCAGCAGTGAGATGGGGAGGAACACTGAAGCTTTCTTT. This gives the protein CASSEMGRNTEAFF.

This clone was picked up a small number of times. The genes are TRBV7-9 and TRBJ1-5; D is ambiguous. V lost 1 base and J lost 4, with 5 bases in between. The germline CDR1 and CDR2 sequences are SEHNR and FQNEAQ (reference sequence). The CDR3 is 13 amino acids. CDR3 bases: TGTGCCAGCAGCTTAGATCATAATCAGCCCCAGCATTTT. This sequence encodes CASSLDHNQPQHF.

CDR3 in amino acids: CASSDTRGANEKLFF. The CDR3 bases are TGCGCCAGCAGCGATACCCGAGGAGCTAATGAAAAACTGTTTTTT. The V gene is TRBV5-1, the J gene TRBJ1-4; D is unclear. There are 15 residues in the CDR3. Germline-derived CDR1 and CDR2 are SGHRS and YFSETQ. V dropped 4 bases and J dropped 3 bases, with 13 bases sitting between them.

The rearrangement links TRBV7-9 to TRBJ1-1; no clear D. The germline gives CDR1 SEHNR, CDR2 FQNEAQ (reference sequence). CDR3 length: 14 amino acids. With 8 bases removed from V and 1 base from J, the gap between germline ends came to 14 bases. The CDR3 bases are TGTGCCAGCCCATCGGGGTTAGGGAACACTGAAGCTTTCTTT. Amino acids: CASPSGLGNTEAFF.

The chain employs TRBV23-1 and TRBJ1-1; D is undetermined. TRBV23-1 is classed as an ORF, of uncertain function. V was pared by 0 bases and J by 3 bases, with 17 bases between. This CDR3 has 17 amino acids. DNA for the CDR3: TGCGCCAGCAGTCAATCGCGGTCATGGGTCGGTTACACTGAAGCTTTCTTT. Its protein product is CASSQSRSWVGYTEAFF.

This sequence joins TRBV7-2 and TRBJ1-5; the D is unclear. CDR1 is SGHTA, CDR2 FQGNSA, per germline. The CDR3 contains 13 residues. V was shortened by 0 bases and J by 7 bases, with 7 bases between the two germline ends. The CDR3 DNA sequence: TGTGCCAGCAGCTTAGCGCCCGGGCAGCCCCAGCATTTT. This codes for CASSLAPGQPQHF. Together with reference TRBV7-2 and TRBJ1-5, the CDR3 gives the full variable domain: GAGVSQSPSNKVTEKGKDVELRCDPISGHTALYWYRQSLGQGLEFLIYFQGNSAPDKSGLPSDRFSAERTGGSVSTLTIQRTQQEDSAVYLCASSLAPGQPQHFGDGTRLSIL.

On this clone: The sample contains more than one DNA sequence encoding this CDR3. The chain has TRBV13 and TRBJ2-5; D is unresolved. The tail of the sequence fits TRBJ2-7 better, so the J call may be wrong. Germline assignment: CDR1 PRHDT and CDR2 FYEKMQ (reference sequence). CDR3 size: 11 residues. The CDR3 sequence is CASSLGYEQYF. The CDR3 DNA is TGTGCCAGCAGCTTAGGCTACGAGCAGTACTTC.

This chain uses TRBV18 with TRBJ2-7; TRBD2 might be the D (7 bases). The CDR3 length is 14 residues. Germline lookup yields CDR1 KGHSH and CDR2 LQKENI. The V and J ends lost 2 bases and 6 bases respectively, with 14 bases between them. CDR3 sequence reads: CASSPGGGDAEQYF. In DNA, the CDR3 is TGTGCCAGCTCACCAGGAGGGGGGGACGCCGAGCAGTACTTC.

This rearrangement joins TRBV28 to TRBJ2-7; TRBD2 aligns across 9 bases. Germline CDR1 reads MDHEN; CDR2 reads SYDVKM. The V and J ends lost 2 bases and 0 bases, in that order; junction bases with no gene match: 11. The CDR3 contains 18 residues. The CDR3 DNA sequence: TGTGCCAGCAGTTTACAGGGTAGCGGGAGCCCCAGCTCCTACGAGCAGTACTTC. It codes for CASSLQGSGSPSSYEQYF.